The source of this T cell receptor (beta chain) is a study of technical replicates of blood from a handful of donors. TCRdb keeps only in-frame clones here, not all; method: immunoSEQ multiplex PCR. The sample lists 51,000 or so clones, about 90% occurring once. This TCR derives from a human donor in good health. Some clones in this sample may be carry-over from other donors' samples. Sequenced: PBMCs.

CDR3 residues: CAGIRGLRFVETQYF. CDR3 bases: TGTGCCGGGATAAGGGGATTAAGGTTTGTAGAGACCCAGTACTTC. The chain combines TRBV13 with TRBJ2-5, with D perhaps TRBD1 (5 bases). This CDR3 is 15 amino acids long. Trimming cost V 11 bases and J 4 bases, with 23 bases left between them. Germline CDR1 PRHDT, CDR2 FYEKMQ (reference sequence).